This is a list of T cell receptor beta chains from one sample in a study of OX40 agonist ivuxolimab in advanced cancers. Here immunoSEQ multiplex PCR was the method, and the copy in TCRdb shows in-frame clones only, minus some. The table has about 77,000 clones, 80% to 90% seen once. The sample was CD4+ or CD8+ T cells sorted from blood, taken in a trial of the OX40 agonist ivuxolimab. These receptors came from an adult with an advanced solid tumor such as melanoma, head and neck, liver or kidney cancer. Each CDR3 is given with its conserved first and last residue. The D gene is left open where the match is weak. The size of a clone is reported for some rows only, either as once, few or many, or as a class for expanded clones.

v_gene,abundance,d_gene,j_gene,CDR3nt,CDR3aa
TRBV6-6,.,.,TRBJ1-5,TGTGCCAGCAGTTACCGAGGACCCCGGGATCAGCCCCAGCATTTT,CASSYRGPRDQPQHF
TRBV14,.,.,TRBJ2-7,TGTGCCAGCAGCCAAGTAGGGTACGAGCAGTACTTC,CASSQVGYEQYF
TRBV19,.,.,TRBJ2-1,TGTGCCAGTAGCCTGGTTGTAGGGGCGGGTGAGCAGTTCTTC,CASSLVVGAGEQFF
TRBV9,.,.,TRBJ2-3,TGTGCCAGCAGCGAAACCCCAGCTAGCACGCCAGATACGCAGTATTTT,CASSETPASTPDTQYF
TRBV11-2,once,TRBD1,TRBJ2-2,TGTGCCAGCAGCCTAAGAAACAGGGGCACCGGGGAGCTGTTTTTT,CASSLRNRGTGELFF
TRBV5-6,.,.,TRBJ1-1,TGTGCCAGCAGCTTGGGTTTTGGCGACACTGAAGCTTTCTTT,CASSLGFGDTEAFF
TRBV7-8,.,.,TRBJ1-1,TGTGCCAGCAGCTTACGCCGGGACGGCAGCACTGAAGCTTTCTTT,CASSLRRDGSTEAFF
TRBV2,.,.,TRBJ1-1,TGTGCCAGCAGCCTCGGACGGATGAACACTGAAGCTTTCTTT,CASSLGRMNTEAFF
TRBV12-5,.,.,TRBJ1-5,TGTGCTAGTGCAGGAAACAATCAGCCCCAGCATTTT,CASAGNNQPQHF
TRBV19,.,.,TRBJ1-2,TGTGCCAGTAGTATACTCGGAGGGAACTATGGCTACACCTTC,CASSILGGNYGYTF
TRBV21-1,.,.,TRBJ1-5,TGTGCCAGCAGCTCAAGGGGGGACAGGGATAATCAGCCCCAGCATTTT,CASSSRGDRDNQPQHF
TRBV9,.,TRBD1,TRBJ1-1,TGTGCCAGCAGCGTAGAAGGGACAGGCAACACTGAAGCTTTCTTT,CASSVEGTGNTEAFF
TRBV29-1,.,.,TRBJ1-1,TGCAGCGCCGAGAAACTGTACACTGAAGCTTTCTTT,CSAEKLYTEAFF
TRBV6-1,.,TRBD1,TRBJ2-1,TGTGCCAGCAGTATCAACTCCGGGACAGGGGGAGAGCAGTTCTTC,CASSINSGTGGEQFF
TRBV6-1,.,TRBD1,TRBJ2-7,TGTGCCAGCAGTGCGCCGGGACAGGGGTACAACGAGCAGTACTTC,CASSAPGQGYNEQYF
TRBV9,.,.,TRBJ2-3,TGTGCCAGCAGCGTAGATGCCAGAGATACGCAGTATTTT,CASSVDARDTQYF
TRBV5-1,.,.,TRBJ2-3,TGCGCCAGCAGCTTCAGATCTAGCACAGATACGCAGTATTTT,CASSFRSSTDTQYF
TRBV9,few,TRBD1,TRBJ2-3,TGTGCCAGCGGAGACAGGGGGCGAGCTAGCCGGGACACAGATACGCAGTATTTT,CASGDRGRASRDTDTQYF
TRBV5-1,.,TRBD1,TRBJ2-5,TGCGCCAGCAGCTTGGACTCGCTGGACAGGTCTCTCAGGACCCAGTACTTC,CASSLDSLDRSLRTQYF
TRBV5-6,.,TRBD1,TRBJ1-2,TGTGCCAGCAGCTTGGCCGGGACAGGGCTTCGGAGCTACACCTTC,CASSLAGTGLRSYTF
TRBV19,.,TRBD2,TRBJ2-7,TGTGCCAGTAAGCCTAGCGGGGGGGCCCTCTCCTACGAGCAGTACTTC,CASKPSGGALSYEQYF
TRBV7-2,.,TRBD2,TRBJ2-7,TGTGCCAGCAGCTTAGGTCCTAGCGGGGGCGGGGAGCAGTACTTC,CASSLGPSGGGEQYF
TRBV7-9,.,.,TRBJ2-2,TGTGCCAGCAGCTTTTTGTACCAGGGTGGCACCGGGGAGCTGTTTTTT,CASSFLYQGGTGELFF
TRBV5-1,.,.,TRBJ2-2,TGCGCCAGCAGCCTACCGGGACGGAACACCGGGGAGCTGTTTTTT,CASSLPGRNTGELFF